Listed below are T cell receptor beta chains from one sample, sequenced in a study of blood T cell repertoires in COVID-19. Repertoires were generated with immunoSEQ multiplex PCR, while TCRdb's copy carries only in-frame clones and drops some. The sample comprises 65,000 to 90,000 clones, roughly 90% of which are singletons, and 3% rests with the top ten. The sample was peripheral blood. Receptors were obtained from a woman aged 45-60 years with active or convalescent COVID-19. CDR3s include the opening cysteine and the closing phenylalanine or tryptophan. The order of the fields is V gene, D gene, clone size, J gene, CDR3 DNA, CDR3 protein. A D gene is named only where the DNA matches it firmly. The listing skips clone size in some rows; elsewhere it reads once, few, many or a size class.

>TRBV19|TRBD1|-|TRBJ1-1
TGTGCCAGTAGTACAGGGGGTGGCAACACTGAAGCTTTCTTT
CASSTGGGNTEAFF
>TRBV2|TRBD1|-|TRBJ2-6
TGTGCCAGACAGGGGGTGCCGTCTGGGGCCAACGTCCTGACTTTC
CARQGVPSGANVLTF
>TRBV6-5|-|-|TRBJ2-7
TGTGCCAGCAGTCTTGACAGCTACGAGCAGTACTTC
CASSLDSYEQYF
>TRBV30|TRBD2|-|TRBJ2-3
TGTGCCTGGAGTGTAGGCGCGGGGGGTTTCACAGATACGCAGTATTTT
CAWSVGAGGFTDTQYF
>TRBV2|TRBD1|once|TRBJ1-5
TGTGCCAGCAGTGGAGGGGGGACAGGGGGTGATCAGCCCCAGCATTTT
CASSGGGTGGDQPQHF
>TRBV4-2|TRBD2|few|TRBJ2-2
TGTGCCAGCAGCCAGGGATTTGGGGGAACTAGCGGGGGCTTCGGGGAGCTGTTTTTT
CASSQGFGGTSGGFGELFF
>TRBV30|TRBD1|-|TRBJ1-1
TGTGCCTGGAGTCCTGGACAGGGAGGGACTGAAGCTTTCTTT
CAWSPGQGGTEAFF
>TRBV27|-|-|TRBJ2-7
TGTGCCAGCAGTTTCGGTAGCCAGTACGAGCAGTACTTC
CASSFGSQYEQYF
>TRBV19|-|-|TRBJ1-3
TGTGCCAGTAGTCAGGGTCGGCTCTCCGGAAACACCATATATTTT
CASSQGRLSGNTIYF
>TRBV5-1|-|-|TRBJ2-3
TGCGCCAGCAGTCATTGGAGGGGGCGCGGCACAGATACGCAGTATTTT
CASSHWRGRGTDTQYF
>TRBV19|TRBD2|-|TRBJ2-5
TGTGCCAGTAGTGGGGGACTAGCGGGGGCAGAGACCCAGTACTTC
CASSGGLAGAETQYF
>TRBV4-3|TRBD1|-|TRBJ2-1
TGCGCCAGCAGCCAAGCGACAGGGGGTTCCACTAGCAACTACAATGAGCAGTTCTTC
CASSQATGGSTSNYNEQFF
>TRBV7-2|-|-|TRBJ2-3
TGTGCCAGCAGCTTCCAGGTCACGCAGTATTTT
CASSFQVTQYF
>TRBV7-2|TRBD1|once|TRBJ2-5
TGTGCCAGCAGCTTAAGTTGGGACAGACCCCTCGCCCTGTACTTC
CASSLSWDRPLALYF
>TRBV30|-|-|TRBJ1-1
TGTGCCTGGAGTGGTTTTTCAGTGAACACTGAAGCTTTCTTT
CAWSGFSVNTEAFF
>TRBV15|-|-|TRBJ2-1
TGTGCCACCAGCAGAGCTGGACAGTACAATGAGCAGTTCTTC
CATSRAGQYNEQFF
>TRBV7-9|TRBD2|-|TRBJ2-1
TGTGCCAGCAGCTGGGGACTAGTTCTTGAAGTTGATGAGCAGTTCTTC
CASSWGLVLEVDEQFF
>TRBV11-2|-|-|TRBJ1-2
TGTGCCAGCAGCTATGACACCCCCTATGGCTACACCTTC
CASSYDTPYGYTF
>TRBV19|-|many|TRBJ1-6
TGTGCCAGTAGTTGGGGCAGGGCCAACTCACCCCTCCACTTT
CASSWGRANSPLHF
>TRBV4-1|-|-|TRBJ1-5
TGCGCCAGCAGCCAAGGGGGCGGAATTAGCAATCAGCCCCAGCATTTT
CASSQGGGISNQPQHF
>TRBV6-5|-|-|TRBJ2-3
TGTGCCAGCAGTTGGCGTGGGGGGACCGACGGAGATACGCAGTATTTT
CASSWRGGTDGDTQYF
>TRBV19|TRBD1|-|TRBJ2-7
TGTGCCAGTAGTAGGGACGCCGGACAGGGAGGCTACGAGCAGTACTTC
CASSRDAGQGGYEQYF
>TRBV3-1/TRBV3-2|-|-|TRBJ1-1
TGTGCCAGCAGCCGAGGGGGTAGCACTGAAGCTTTCTTT
CASSRGGSTEAFF
>TRBV9|-|-|TRBJ1-2
TGTGCCAGCAGCGTATCGGGCAGGGACTATGGCTACACCTTC
CASSVSGRDYGYTF
>TRBV3-1/TRBV3-2|-|-|TRBJ2-7
TGTGCCAGCAGCCAGGGGGGTGTCCACGAGCAGTACTTC
CASSQGGVHEQYF
>TRBV14|TRBD1|-|TRBJ1-2
TGTGCCAGCAGCCAAGATCGGGACAGCCCCTATGGCTACACCTTC
CASSQDRDSPYGYTF
>TRBV7-9|TRBD1|few|TRBJ1-6
TGTGCCAGCAGCTTAGGGGACAGGGGGTCACCCCTCCACTTT
CASSLGDRGSPLHF
>TRBV9|-|-|TRBJ1-3
TGTGCCAGCAGCGAGAGACAGGAAATCTCTGGAAACACCATATATTTT
CASSERQEISGNTIYF
>TRBV3-1/TRBV3-2|TRBD2|-|TRBJ2-3
TGTGCCAGCAGCCAAGGGCTAGCGGGGGGAATAGATACGCAGTATTTT
CASSQGLAGGIDTQYF
>TRBV9|TRBD1|-|TRBJ1-2
TGTGCCAGCAGCCTGAGGACAGGGGGCATTATGAAGGATGGCTACACCTTC
CASSLRTGGIMKDGYTF
>TRBV18|-|-|TRBJ1-2
TGTGCCAGCTCACCCCTACAGGGTAACTATGGCTACACCTTC
CASSPLQGNYGYTF
>TRBV18|-|-|TRBJ1-5
TGTGCCAGCTCACCAGTACAGGAAAAGCAGCCCCAGCATTTT
CASSPVQEKQPQHF
>TRBV6-5|-|-|TRBJ1-2
TGTGCCAGCAGTTACTCATTCCAGAATTATAACTATGGCTACACCTTC
CASSYSFQNYNYGYTF
>TRBV4-1|-|few|TRBJ1-3
TGCGCCAGCAGCTCCAGGGGTGGAAACACCATATATTTT
CASSSRGGNTIYF
>TRBV5-6|TRBD1|-|TRBJ2-7
TGTGCCAGCAGTTCCGGGACAGGGCTGGCCTACGAGCAGTACTTC
CASSSGTGLAYEQYF
>TRBV13|-|-|TRBJ1-2
TGTGCCAGCAGCTCCAGCAACCTCGGGGGTCATAACTATGGCTACACCTTC
CASSSSNLGGHNYGYTF
>TRBV11-3|-|-|TRBJ2-7
TGTGCCAGCAGCCTCTCGGGGGTGAACTACGAGCAGTACTTC
CASSLSGVNYEQYF
>TRBV2|TRBD1|-|TRBJ2-7
TGTGCCGGACAGGGATTCGGTGGGGGCGAGCAGTACTTC
CAGQGFGGGEQYF
>TRBV11-3|TRBD1|-|TRBJ1-2
TGTGCCAGCAGCTTAGGGGGGACAGACTATGGCTACACCTTC
CASSLGGTDYGYTF
>TRBV30|TRBD1|-|TRBJ1-5
TGTGCCTGTAGTCTTACAGGGGGAGGAAACAATCAGCCCCAGCATTTT
CACSLTGGGNNQPQHF
>TRBV4-3|TRBD2|-|TRBJ2-1
TGCGCCAGCAGTCCACCCAATAGCGGGACGAATCTCAATGAGCAGTTCTTC
CASSPPNSGTNLNEQFF
>TRBV5-1|-|-|TRBJ2-7
TGCGCCAGCAGCTTGGGCGCCCCACTAAGGGGGAACGAGCAGTACTTC
CASSLGAPLRGNEQYF
>TRBV5-1|-|-|TRBJ1-5
TGCGCCAGCAGCCCGGACAATCCTAGCAATCAGCCCCAGCATTTT
CASSPDNPSNQPQHF
>TRBV4-2|-|-|TRBJ2-1
TGTGCCAGCAGCCAAGGGGGCTCCCTTATGGAGCAGTTCTTC
CASSQGGSLMEQFF
>TRBV7-2|-|-|TRBJ1-5
TGTGCCAGCAGCCTAACGTCAGGGGTCTTCTGGCCCCAGCATTTT
CASSLTSGVFWPQHF
>TRBV7-8|TRBD1|-|TRBJ1-2
TGTGCCAGCAGCTCACTAACAGGGGTGGACTATGGCTACACCTTC
CASSSLTGVDYGYTF
>TRBV7-9|TRBD2|-|TRBJ2-1
TGTGCCAGCAGCTTTTTCGGACTAGCGGAGGCCTACAATGAGCAGTTCTTC
CASSFFGLAEAYNEQFF
>TRBV18|TRBD2|-|TRBJ2-3
TGTGCCAGCTCACCTCTCCCGGGGGGGGGCAACACAGATACGCAGTATTTT
CASSPLPGGGNTDTQYF
>TRBV3-1/TRBV3-2|TRBD1|-|TRBJ2-7
TGTGCCAGCAGCCAGCCGGGACAGGACTACGAGCAGTACTTC
CASSQPGQDYEQYF
>TRBV2|-|-|TRBJ2-5
TGTGCCAGCGGGGGACAATCTCGCCTCGAGACCCAGTACTTC
CASGGQSRLETQYF
>TRBV27|-|-|TRBJ2-3
TGTGCCAGCAATCTACAGGGTGTGGGTGGGGGTACGCAGTATTTT
CASNLQGVGGGTQYF
>TRBV27|TRBD1|-|TRBJ1-4
TGTGCCAGCAGCCGGCGGACAGGGACCTCTCCTAATGAAAAACTGTTTTTT
CASSRRTGTSPNEKLFF
>TRBV7-9|TRBD1|-|TRBJ1-5
TGTGCCAGCAGCGACGGGACAGGGAATCAGCCCCAGCATTTT
CASSDGTGNQPQHF
>TRBV7-2|TRBD1|-|TRBJ1-2
TGTGCCAGCAGCAACGATGGGACAGCGTACTATGGCTACACCTTC
CASSNDGTAYYGYTF
>TRBV5-6|TRBD1|-|TRBJ2-7
TGTGCCAGCAGCTTGGCCATAGAGGGGGCCTCCTACGAGCAGTACTTC
CASSLAIEGASYEQYF
>TRBV6-5|-|-|TRBJ1-2
TGTGCCAGCACCGAGGGGGTTGCGGATGGCTACACCTTC
CASTEGVADGYTF
>TRBV4-3|TRBD1|once|TRBJ1-2
TGCGCCAGCAGCCGTCAGGGGGGACAGGGGAACTATGGCTACACCTTC
CASSRQGGQGNYGYTF